Below, one T cell receptor (beta chain) is given with its context. The healthy controls were matched to patients by age and sex. RNA amounts of about 0.45 to 1 ug underwent reverse transcription with random hexamers. Multiplex PCR with immunoSEQ amplified the TCR beta CDR3 across 54 Vbeta and 13 Jbeta. MiXCR was run by TCRdb on the immunoSEQ multiplex PCR reads, yielding one entry per CDR3 protein. The data hold roughly 50,000 distinct CDR3 sequences, with 80% to 95% observed a single time. These data originate in a study of CD8 T cells in Susac syndrome. The CDR3 consists of 20 residues. Unmatched junction bases numbered 15, after V lost 6 bases and J lost 5 bases. Germline V CDR1 and CDR2: LGHNT, FRNRAP.

This TCR derives from a human donor in good health. The chain uses TRBV12-5 and TRBJ2-2; 16 bases align to TRBD2. Sequenced sample: CD8+ T cells from PBMCs. The CDR3 here is CASGPTPGLAGGPVTGELFF. CDR3 coding DNA: TGTGCTAGTGGCCCCACCCCGGGACTAGCGGGAGGGCCGGTGACCGGGGAGCTGTTTTTT.